The present TCR beta chain was sequenced within a study of CD8+ T cells in alopecia areata. Study-level points and caveats: Lesional scalp, especially alopecia totalis/universalis, showed higher clonality than normal scalp.

RNA was extracted and reverse transcribed into cDNA as the sequencing template. Assay: immunoSEQ multiplex PCR; the TCRdb copy retains only in-frame clones and omits some. The sample holds 250,000 or so clones, and no clone turns up only once. The pooled cutaneous lymph node cells were sorted using several markers (CD4, CD8alpha, NKG2D, NKG2ACE and others). This clone was picked up a small number of times. The antigen is not known. The genes are named according to mouse. Sequencing was done on a sample of CD4+ T cells sorted from a lymph node. The source of this sequence is a C3H/HeJ mouse with alopecia areata. Mouse strain MHC haplotype: H2-k.

Partial CDR3 DNA: TGTGCCAGCAGTGATCAGGGGGCGCTGGCAGAA. Translating gives CASSDQGALAE. The CDR3 reads in full as CASSDQGALAETLYF. The chain links TRBV13-3 to TRBJ2-3; 8 nucleotides line up with TRBD1. The CDR3 end falls 4 residues outside the read, so it is completed with the germline J gene. V shed 1 base, J shed 3 bases, and the junction held 4 bases outside the gene matches. The CDR3 is 15 residues long. Germline V gene lookup returns CDR1 NNHDY and CDR2 SYVADS.